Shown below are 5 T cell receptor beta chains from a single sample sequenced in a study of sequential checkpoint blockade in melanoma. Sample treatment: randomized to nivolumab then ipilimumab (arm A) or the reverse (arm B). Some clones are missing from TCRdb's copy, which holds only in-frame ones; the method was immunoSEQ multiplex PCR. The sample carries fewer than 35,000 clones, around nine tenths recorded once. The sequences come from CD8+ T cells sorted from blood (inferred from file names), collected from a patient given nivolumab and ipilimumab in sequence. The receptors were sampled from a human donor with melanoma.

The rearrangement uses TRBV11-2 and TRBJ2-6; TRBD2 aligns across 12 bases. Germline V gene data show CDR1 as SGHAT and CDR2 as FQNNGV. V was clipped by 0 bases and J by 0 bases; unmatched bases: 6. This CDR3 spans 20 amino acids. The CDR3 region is CASSLDLLAGGASGANVLTF. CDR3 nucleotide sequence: TGTGCCAGCAGCTTAGACCTACTAGCGGGGGGCGCCTCTGGGGCCAACGTCCTGACTTTC.

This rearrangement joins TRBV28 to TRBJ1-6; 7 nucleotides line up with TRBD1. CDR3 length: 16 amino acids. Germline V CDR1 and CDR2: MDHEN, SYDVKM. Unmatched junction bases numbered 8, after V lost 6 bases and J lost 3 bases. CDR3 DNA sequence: TGTGCCAGCAGAACGGGACAGATCCGCTATAATTCACCCCTCCACTTT. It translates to CASRTGQIRYNSPLHF.

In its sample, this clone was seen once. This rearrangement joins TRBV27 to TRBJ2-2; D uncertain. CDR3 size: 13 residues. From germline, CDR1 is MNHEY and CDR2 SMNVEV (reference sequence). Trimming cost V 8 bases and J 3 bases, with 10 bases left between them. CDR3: CASQIPYTGELFF. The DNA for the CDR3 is TGTGCCAGCCAGATTCCTTACACCGGGGAGCTGTTTTTT.

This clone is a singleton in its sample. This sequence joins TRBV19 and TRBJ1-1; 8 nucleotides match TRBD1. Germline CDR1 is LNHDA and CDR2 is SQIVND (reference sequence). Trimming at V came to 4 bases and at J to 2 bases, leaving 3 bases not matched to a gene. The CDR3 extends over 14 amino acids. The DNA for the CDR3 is TGTGCCAGTAGTAAGGACAGGGATAACACTGAAGCTTTCTTT. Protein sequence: CASSKDRDNTEAFF.

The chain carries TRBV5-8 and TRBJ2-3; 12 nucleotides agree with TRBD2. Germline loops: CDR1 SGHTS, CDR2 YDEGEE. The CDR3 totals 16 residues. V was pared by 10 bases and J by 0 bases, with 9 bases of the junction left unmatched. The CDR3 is CASGLAGVPSTDTQYF. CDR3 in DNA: TGTGCCTCGGGACTAGCGGGCGTACCTAGCACAGATACGCAGTATTTT.